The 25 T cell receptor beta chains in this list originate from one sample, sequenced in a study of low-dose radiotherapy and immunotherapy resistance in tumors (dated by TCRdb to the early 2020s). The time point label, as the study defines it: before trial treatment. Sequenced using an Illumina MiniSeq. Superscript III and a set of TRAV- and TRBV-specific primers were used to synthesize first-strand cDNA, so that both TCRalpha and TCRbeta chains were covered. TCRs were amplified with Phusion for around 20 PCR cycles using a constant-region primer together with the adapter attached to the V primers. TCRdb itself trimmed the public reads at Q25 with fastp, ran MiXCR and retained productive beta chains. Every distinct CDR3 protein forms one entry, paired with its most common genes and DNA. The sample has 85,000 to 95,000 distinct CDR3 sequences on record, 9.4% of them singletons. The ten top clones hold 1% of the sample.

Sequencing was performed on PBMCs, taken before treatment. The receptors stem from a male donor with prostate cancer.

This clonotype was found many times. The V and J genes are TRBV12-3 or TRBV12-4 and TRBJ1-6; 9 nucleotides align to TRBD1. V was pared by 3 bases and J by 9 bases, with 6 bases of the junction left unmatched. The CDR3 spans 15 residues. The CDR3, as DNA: TGTGCCAGCAGTTTTGGGGACAGGGAGAGTTCACCCCTCCACTTT. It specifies CASSFGDRESSPLHF.

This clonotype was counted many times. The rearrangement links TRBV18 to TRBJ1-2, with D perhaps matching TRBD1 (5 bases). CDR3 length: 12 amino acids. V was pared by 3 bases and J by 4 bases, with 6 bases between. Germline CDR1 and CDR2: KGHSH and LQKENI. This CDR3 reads CASSPDSYGYTF. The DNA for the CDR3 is TGTGCCAGCTCACCCGACAGCTATGGCTACACCTTC. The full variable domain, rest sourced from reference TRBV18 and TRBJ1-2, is NAGVMQNPRHLVRRRGQEARLRCSPMKGHSHVYWYRQLPEEGLKFMVYLQKENIIDESGMPKERFSAEFPKEGPSILRIQQVVRGDSAAYFCASSPDSYGYTFGSGTRLTVV.

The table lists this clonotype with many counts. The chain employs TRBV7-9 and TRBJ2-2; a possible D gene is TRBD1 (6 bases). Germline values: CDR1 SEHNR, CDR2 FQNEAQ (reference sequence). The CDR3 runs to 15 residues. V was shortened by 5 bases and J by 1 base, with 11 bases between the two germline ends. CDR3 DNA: TGTGCCAGCAGCCTTCTACAGGGGAACACCGGGGAGCTGTTTTTT. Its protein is CASSLLQGNTGELFF.

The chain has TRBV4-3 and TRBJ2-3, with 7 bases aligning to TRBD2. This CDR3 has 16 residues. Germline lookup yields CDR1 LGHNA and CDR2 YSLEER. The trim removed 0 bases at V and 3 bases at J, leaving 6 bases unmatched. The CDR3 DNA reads TGCGCCAGCAGCCAAGATAGCGGGTGGGGAACAGATACGCAGTATTTT. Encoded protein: CASSQDSGWGTDTQYF.

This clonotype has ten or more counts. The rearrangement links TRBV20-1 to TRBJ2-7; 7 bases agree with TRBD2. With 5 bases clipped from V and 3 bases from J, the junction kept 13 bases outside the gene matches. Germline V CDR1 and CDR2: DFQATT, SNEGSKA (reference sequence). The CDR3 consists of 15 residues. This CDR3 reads CSAETWASGLYEQYF. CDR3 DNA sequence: TGCAGTGCTGAAACTTGGGCTAGCGGCCTCTACGAGCAGTACTTC.

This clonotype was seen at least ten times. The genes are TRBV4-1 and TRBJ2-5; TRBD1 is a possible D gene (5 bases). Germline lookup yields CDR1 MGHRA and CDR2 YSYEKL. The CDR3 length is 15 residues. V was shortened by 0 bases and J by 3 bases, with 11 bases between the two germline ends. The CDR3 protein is CASSQEDRREETQYF. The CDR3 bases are TGCGCCAGCAGCCAAGAAGACAGACGAGAAGAGACCCAGTACTTC.

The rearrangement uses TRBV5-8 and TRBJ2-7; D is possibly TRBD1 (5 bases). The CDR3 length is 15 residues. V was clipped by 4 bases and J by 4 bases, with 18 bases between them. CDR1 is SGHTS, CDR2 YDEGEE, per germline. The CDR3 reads CASSRTGSPAYEQYF. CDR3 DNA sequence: TGTGCCAGCAGCCGTACAGGATCTCCGGCATACGAGCAGTACTTC. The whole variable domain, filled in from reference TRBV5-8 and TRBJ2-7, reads EAGVTQSPTHLIKTRGQQATLRCSPISGHTSVYWYQQALGLGLQFLLWYDEGEERNRGNFPPRFSGRQFPNYSSELNVNALELEDSALYLCASSRTGSPAYEQYFGPGTRLTVT.

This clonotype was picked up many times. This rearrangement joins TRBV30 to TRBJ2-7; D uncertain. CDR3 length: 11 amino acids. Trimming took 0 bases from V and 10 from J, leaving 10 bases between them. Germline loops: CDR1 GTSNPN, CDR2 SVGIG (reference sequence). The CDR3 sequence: CAWSVDRRQYF. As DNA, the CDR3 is TGTGCCTGGAGTGTCGACCGCCGTCAGTACTTC.

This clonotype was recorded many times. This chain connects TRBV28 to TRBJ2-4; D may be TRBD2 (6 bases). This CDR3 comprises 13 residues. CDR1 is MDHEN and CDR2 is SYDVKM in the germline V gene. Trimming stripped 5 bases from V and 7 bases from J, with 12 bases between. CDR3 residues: CASSLAGGNIQYF. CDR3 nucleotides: TGTGCCAGCAGTCTGGCAGGAGGGAACATTCAGTACTTC.

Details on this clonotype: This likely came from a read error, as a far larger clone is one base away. CDR3 region: CASSFNMNTEAVF. The CDR3 nucleotides are TGTGCCAGCAGTTTCAATATGAACACTGAAGCTGTCTTT. The chain combines TRBV27 with TRBJ1-1; D ambiguous. This CDR3 is built from 13 residues. Germline CDR1 is MNHEY and CDR2 is SMNVEV (reference sequence).

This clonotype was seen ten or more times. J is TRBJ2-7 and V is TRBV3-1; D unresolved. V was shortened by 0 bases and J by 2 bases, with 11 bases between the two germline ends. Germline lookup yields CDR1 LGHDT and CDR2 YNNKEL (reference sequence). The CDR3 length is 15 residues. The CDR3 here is CASSQDRTPAYEQYF. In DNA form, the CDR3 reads TGTGCCAGCAGCCAAGATCGGACCCCGGCCTACGAGCAGTACTTC.

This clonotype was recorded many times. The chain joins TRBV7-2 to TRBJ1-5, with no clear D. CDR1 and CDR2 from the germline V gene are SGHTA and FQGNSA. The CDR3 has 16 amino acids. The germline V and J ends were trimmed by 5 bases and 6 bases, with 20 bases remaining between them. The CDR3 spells CASSLLPLGTSQPQHF. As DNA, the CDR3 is TGTGCCAGCAGCCTCCTCCCTTTGGGTACTAGTCAGCCCCAGCATTTT.

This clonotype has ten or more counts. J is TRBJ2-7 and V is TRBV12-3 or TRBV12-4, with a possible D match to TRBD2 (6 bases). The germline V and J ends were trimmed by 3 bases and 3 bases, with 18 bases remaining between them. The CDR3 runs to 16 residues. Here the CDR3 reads CASSFLGSQGGYEQYF. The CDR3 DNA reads TGTGCCAGCAGTTTCCTAGGATCCCAGGGAGGCTACGAGCAGTACTTC.

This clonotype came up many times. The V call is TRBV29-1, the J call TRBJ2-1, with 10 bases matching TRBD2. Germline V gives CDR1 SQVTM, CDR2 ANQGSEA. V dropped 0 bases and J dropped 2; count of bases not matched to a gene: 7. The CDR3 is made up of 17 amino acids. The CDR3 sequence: CSVEESASGSPYNEQFF. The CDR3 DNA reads TGCAGCGTTGAAGAGTCGGCTAGCGGGAGTCCCTACAATGAGCAGTTCTTC.

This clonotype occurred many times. The CDR3 sequence is CASSVAQGGYNEQFF. In DNA, the CDR3 is TGTGCCAGCAGCGTAGCACAGGGTGGCTACAATGAGCAGTTCTTC. The chain carries TRBV9 and TRBJ2-1; maybe TRBD1 (6 bases). The ends were cut back, 0 bases at V and 3 bases at J, with 10 bases in the middle. This CDR3 comprises 15 residues. CDR1 is SGDLS and CDR2 is YYNGEE in the germline V gene.

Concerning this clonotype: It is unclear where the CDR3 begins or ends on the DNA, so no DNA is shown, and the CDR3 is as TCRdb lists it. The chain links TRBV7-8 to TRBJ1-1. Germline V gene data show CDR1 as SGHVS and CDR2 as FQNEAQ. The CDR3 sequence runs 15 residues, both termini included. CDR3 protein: CASSFYICSAPKAFF.

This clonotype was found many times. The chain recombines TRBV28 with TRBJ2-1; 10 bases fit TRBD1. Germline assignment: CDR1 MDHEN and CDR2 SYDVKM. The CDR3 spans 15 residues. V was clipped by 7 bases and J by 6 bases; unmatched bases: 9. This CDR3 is CASKSTGGPLNEQFF. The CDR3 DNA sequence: TGTGCCAGCAAATCGACAGGGGGCCCTCTCAATGAGCAGTTCTTC.

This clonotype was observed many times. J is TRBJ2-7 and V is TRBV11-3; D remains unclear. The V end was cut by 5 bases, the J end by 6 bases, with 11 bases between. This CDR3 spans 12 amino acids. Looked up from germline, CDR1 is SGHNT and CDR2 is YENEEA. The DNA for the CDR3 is TGTGCCAGCAGCCCATCCGGTGTCGAGCAGTACTTC. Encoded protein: CASSPSGVEQYF.

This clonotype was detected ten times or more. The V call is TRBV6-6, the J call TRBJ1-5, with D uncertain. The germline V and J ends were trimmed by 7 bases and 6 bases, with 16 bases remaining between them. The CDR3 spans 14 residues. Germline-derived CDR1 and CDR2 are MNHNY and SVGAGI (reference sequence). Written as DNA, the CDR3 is TGTGCCAGCACGATGACGGATCTCGGTCAGCCCCAGCATTTT. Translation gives CASTMTDLGQPQHF.

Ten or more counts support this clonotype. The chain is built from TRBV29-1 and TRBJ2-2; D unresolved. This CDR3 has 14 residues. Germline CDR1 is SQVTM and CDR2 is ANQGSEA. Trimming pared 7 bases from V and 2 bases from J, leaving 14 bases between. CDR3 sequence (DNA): TGCAGCGCGGGCGGTACCCTTAACACCGGGGAGCTGTTTTTT. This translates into CSAGGTLNTGELFF.

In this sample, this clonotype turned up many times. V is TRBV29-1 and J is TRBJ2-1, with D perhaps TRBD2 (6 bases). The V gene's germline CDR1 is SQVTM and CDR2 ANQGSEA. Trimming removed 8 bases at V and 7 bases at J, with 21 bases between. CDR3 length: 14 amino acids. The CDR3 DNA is TGCAGCTTGCGTCCCCCGGGACTCATTAATGAGCAGTTCTTC. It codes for CSLRPPGLINEQFF.

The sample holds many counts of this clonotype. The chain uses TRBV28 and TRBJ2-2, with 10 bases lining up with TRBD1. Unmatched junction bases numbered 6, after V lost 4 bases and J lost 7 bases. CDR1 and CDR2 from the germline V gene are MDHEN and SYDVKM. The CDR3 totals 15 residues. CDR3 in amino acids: CASSSPTGGGGELFF. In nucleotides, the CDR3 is TGTGCCAGCAGTTCCCCGACAGGGGGCGGCGGGGAGCTGTTTTTT.

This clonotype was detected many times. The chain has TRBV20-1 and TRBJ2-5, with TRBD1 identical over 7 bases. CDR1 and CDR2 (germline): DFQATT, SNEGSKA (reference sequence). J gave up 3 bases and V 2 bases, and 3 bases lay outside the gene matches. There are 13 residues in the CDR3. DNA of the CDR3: TGCAGTGCTAGAAAGGGACAGAAAGAGACCCAGTACTTC. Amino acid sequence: CSARKGQKETQYF.

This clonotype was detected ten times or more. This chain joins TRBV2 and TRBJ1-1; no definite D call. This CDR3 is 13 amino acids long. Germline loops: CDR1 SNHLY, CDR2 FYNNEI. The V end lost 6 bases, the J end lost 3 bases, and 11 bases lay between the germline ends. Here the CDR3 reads CASSTYRDTEAFF. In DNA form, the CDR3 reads TGTGCCAGCAGCACCTATCGGGACACTGAAGCTTTCTTT.

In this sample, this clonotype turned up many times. CDR3 residues: CASSRGTGTPSEKLFF. In DNA form, the CDR3 reads TGCGCCAGCAGCCGGGGCACCGGGACACCTTCCGAAAAACTGTTTTTT. The chain employs TRBV5-1 and TRBJ1-4; D is possibly TRBD1 (6 bases). CDR1 and CDR2 from the germline V gene are SGHRS and YFSETQ. The CDR3 has 16 amino acids. The V end lost 4 bases, the J end lost 8 bases, and 21 bases lay between the germline ends.